Shown below are 25 T cell receptor beta chains from a single sample sequenced in a study of naive and memory T cell subsets. For blood and skin samples, reverse transcription used TCR alpha and beta constant primers. TCRdb re-called the 5' RACE reads with MiXCR, one entry per CDR3 protein. In the table there are about 22,000 distinct CDR3 sequences, around 4.2% of which are singletons. Whole blood, 2.5 ml, came from adult healthy volunteers. These receptors were obtained from a male donor in good health.

This clonotype was counted many times. CDR3 residues: CASSKVLRTAGQAKNIQYF. Here the CDR3 DNA reads TGTGCCAGCAGCAAAGTATTAAGGACCGCGGGACAAGCCAAAAACATTCAGTACTTC. The chain employs TRBV21-1 and TRBJ2-4; TRBD1, the table's D call, lacks a check against the DNA. TRBV21-1 is termed a pseudogene. The length of the CDR3 is 19 residues.

This clonotype was observed at least ten times. The chain employs TRBV6-5 and TRBJ2-3, with 13 bases matching TRBD2. The CDR3 runs 19 residues. Per the germline V gene, CDR1 is MNHEY and CDR2 is SVGAGI. With V trimmed by 4 bases and J by 0 bases, 10 bases remained unmatched. The DNA of the CDR3 is TGTGCCAGCAGTTTTAATCGACTAGCGGGGGGTACTAGCACAGATACGCAGTATTTT. This gives the protein CASSFNRLAGGTSTDTQYF.

This clonotype has at least ten counts. This chain uses TRBV9 with TRBJ2-3, with 8 bases fitting TRBD1. This CDR3 is 13 amino acids long. From germline, CDR1 is SGDLS and CDR2 YYNGEE. Trimming at V came to 10 bases and at J to 0 bases, leaving 4 bases not matched to a gene. CDR3 bases: TGTGCCTCAGGGGGCTCTAGCACAGATACGCAGTATTTT. It codes for CASGGSSTDTQYF.

The genes are TRBV7-2 and TRBJ2-3; D may be TRBD2 (6 bases). V was pared by 2 bases and J by 6 bases, with 9 bases between. The CDR3 contains 13 residues. Germline assignment: CDR1 SGHTA and CDR2 FQGNSA. The CDR3 nucleotides read TGTGCCAGCAGCTTACTAGGAGGGGATACGCAGTATTTT. Translating gives CASSLLGGDTQYF.

This clonotype came up many times. The V gene is TRBV6-1, the J gene TRBJ2-7; TRBD1 is a possible D gene (6 bases). The V gene's germline CDR1 is MNHNS and CDR2 SASEGT. CDR3 length: 14 amino acids. Trimming shortened V by 7 bases and J by 7 bases, and 20 bases separated the two germline ends. The CDR3 DNA is TGTGCCAGCATCCATAACCCAGGGGCCTGGGAGCAGTACTTC. Encoded protein: CASIHNPGAWEQYF.

This clonotype has at least ten counts. The chain combines TRBV6-2 or TRBV6-3 with TRBJ1-1, with D unresolved. Germline CDR1 reads MNHEY; CDR2 reads SVGEGT. V was clipped by 2 bases and J by 1 base, with 14 bases between them. CDR3 length equals 16 residues. The CDR3 region is CASSYIEPSTNTEAFF. For the CDR3, the DNA is TGTGCCAGCAGTTACATTGAACCCAGTACGAACACTGAAGCTTTCTTT.

The table lists this clonotype with many counts. The rearrangement uses TRBV12-3 or TRBV12-4 and TRBJ2-2, with 7 bases matching TRBD1. CDR3 size: 14 residues. Losses at the gene ends were 5 bases for V and 7 bases for J; bases not matched to a gene: 7. In DNA form, the CDR3 reads TGTGCCAGCAGTACGGGCTGGGACAGCGGGGAGCTGTTTTTT. Its protein product is CASSTGWDSGELFF.

Ten or more counts support this clonotype. The genes are TRBV27 and TRBJ1-5; possible D gene TRBD1, 6 bases. The germline V gene has CDR1 MNHEY and CDR2 SMNVEV (reference sequence). The CDR3 runs to 15 residues. V lost 7 bases and J 0 bases, leaving 13 bases between the germline ends. As DNA, the CDR3 is TGTGCCAGCACGATGACAGGTAATAGCAATCAGCCCCAGCATTTT. Translated, it gives CASTMTGNSNQPQHF.

This clonotype was counted at least ten times. The chain links TRBV7-9 to TRBJ1-4, with unresolved D. Germline CDR1 reads SEHNR; CDR2 reads FQNEAQ (reference sequence). Trimming stripped 5 bases from V and 1 base from J, with 11 bases between. CDR3 size: 15 residues. CDR3 in DNA: TGTGCCAGCAGCACCAGGCTGGGAACTAATGAAAAACTGTTTTTT. Its protein is CASSTRLGTNEKLFF.

This clonotype has a count of ten or more. The CDR3 reads CSVTFGGDAPLHF. CDR3 sequence (DNA): TGCAGCGTTACGTTTGGCGGGGACGCACCCCTCCACTTT. V and J are TRBV29-1 and TRBJ1-6, with a tentative D call TRBD1 (5 bases). CDR1 is SQVTM, CDR2 ANQGSEA, per germline. Trimming took 5 bases from V and 11 from J, leaving 16 bases between them. The CDR3 runs 13 residues.

This clonotype is medium-sized (0.01 to 0.1%). The V call is TRBV7-2, the J call TRBJ2-7, with D tentatively TRBD2 (5 bases). This CDR3 contains 13 residues. Germline loops: CDR1 SGHTA, CDR2 FQGNSA. Trimming removed 1 base from V and 2 bases from J, with 6 bases in between. CDR3 DNA: TGTGCCAGCAGCTTAGGGCGGGCCTACGAGCAGTACTTC. It yields the protein CASSLGRAYEQYF. The full variable domain, with the rest looked up from reference TRBV7-2 and TRBJ2-7, is GAGVSQSPSNKVTEKGKDVELRCDPISGHTALYWYRQSLGQGLEFLIYFQGNSAPDKSGLPSDRFSAERTGGSVSTLTIQRTQQEDSAVYLCASSLGRAYEQYFGPGTRLTVT.

This clonotype came up a few times. As DNA, the CDR3 is TGTGCCAGCAGTTACCGGGACCACACAGATACGCAGTATTTT. Its translation: CASSYRDHTDTQYF. The V gene is TRBV6-2 or TRBV6-3, the J gene TRBJ2-3; D may be TRBD1 or TRBD2 (5 bases each). The CDR3 runs 14 residues. CDR1 and CDR2 from the germline V gene are MNHEY and SVGEGT. V was cut by 2 bases and J by 2 bases, with 8 bases left in between.

The sample holds many counts of this clonotype. J is TRBJ2-7 and V is TRBV9; 7 bases are shared with TRBD2. V was pared by 4 bases and J by 3 bases, with 7 bases of the junction left unmatched. The CDR3 has 14 residues. Germline V gene sequence: CDR1 SGDLS, CDR2 YYNGEE. The CDR3, as DNA: TGTGCCAGCAGCCCATGGGGGGGAATCTACGAGCAGTACTTC. Protein sequence: CASSPWGGIYEQYF. The whole variable domain, filled in from reference TRBV9 and TRBJ2-7, reads DSGVTQTPKHLITATGQRVTLRCSPRSGDLSVYWYQQSLDQGLQFLIQYYNGEERAKGNILERFSAQQFPDLHSELNLSSLELGDSALYFCASSPWGGIYEQYFGPGTRLTVT.

There are many counts of this clonotype. V and J are TRBV18 and TRBJ1-4; possibly TRBD1 for D (5 bases). This CDR3 has 14 amino acids. CDR1 and CDR2 (germline): KGHSH, LQKENI. V was trimmed by 3 bases and J by 8 bases, leaving 13 bases between them. The CDR3 loop is CASSPSRAGEKLFF. The DNA for the CDR3 is TGTGCCAGCTCACCTTCACGGGCAGGGGAAAAACTGTTTTTT.

This clonotype was picked up many times. This chain uses TRBV2 with TRBJ2-3; D might be TRBD1 (6 bases). The CDR3 consists of 15 residues. CDR1 and CDR2 from the germline V gene are SNHLY and FYNNEI. The V and J ends lost 4 bases and 1 base respectively, with 12 bases between them. The CDR3 sequence is CASSAAPGGTDTQYF. Here the CDR3 DNA reads TGTGCCAGCAGTGCGGCCCCAGGGGGCACAGATACGCAGTATTTT.

In this sample, this clonotype turned up many times. This chain joins TRBV10-1 and TRBJ2-3; D not certain. V lost 1 base, J lost 1 base, and 3 bases lay in between. This CDR3 is built from 13 residues. CDR1 and CDR2 from the germline V gene are WNHNN and SYGVQD (reference sequence). The CDR3 spells CASSELRTDTQYF. The CDR3 region has the DNA TGCGCCAGCAGTGAGTTGCGCACAGATACGCAGTATTTT.

In this sample, this clonotype turned up many times. The chain joins TRBV6-2 or TRBV6-3 to TRBJ2-1; D call uncertain. This CDR3 has 20 residues. V lost 0 bases and J lost 1, with 22 bases in between. In germline, CDR1 is MNHEY, CDR2 SVGEGT. The CDR3 region has the DNA TGTGCCAGCAGTTACTCGCCCGACACCCCACAGCTCTCGTCCTACAATGAGCAGTTCTTC. Protein sequence: CASSYSPDTPQLSSYNEQFF.

This clonotype was recorded many times. The genes are TRBV12-3 or TRBV12-4 and TRBJ2-3; TRBD2 matches at 8 bases. This CDR3 comprises 16 residues. Trimming cost V 6 bases and J 3 bases; bases outside gene matches: 11. The CDR3 coding sequence is TGTGCCAGCAGCAACGATCCAGCGGGAGAAACAGATACGCAGTATTTT. Translated, it gives CASSNDPAGETDTQYF.

This clonotype was seen many times. The rearrangement uses TRBV11-2 and TRBJ2-1, with TRBD2 matching over 12 bases. CDR1 and CDR2 from the germline V gene are SGHAT and FQNNGV. After removal of 5 bases from V and 4 bases from J, the junction contained 12 bases not matched to a gene. This CDR3 has 18 amino acids. The CDR3 region has the DNA TGTGCCAGCAGCCTCCGAAACCACACTAGCGGGGGGTACAATGAGCAGTTCTTC. Its translation is CASSLRNHTSGGYNEQFF.

This clonotype was detected many times. This chain uses TRBV29-1 with TRBJ1-1; no firm D call. The germline gives CDR1 SQVTM, CDR2 ANQGSEA. CDR3 length equals 13 residues. The V gene lost 6 bases and the J gene lost 1 base, with 12 bases spanning the gap. The CDR3: CSVGLWGNTEAFF. CDR3 sequence (DNA): TGCAGCGTCGGTTTGTGGGGGAACACTGAAGCTTTCTTT.

This clonotype is judged medium-sized. The CDR3 spells CASSGQVFSGANVLTF. The CDR3 DNA follows: TGTGCCAGCTCGGGACAGGTCTTCTCTGGGGCCAACGTCCTGACTTTC. This chain links TRBV10-3 with TRBJ2-6, with 8 bases matching TRBD1. Germline V lookup: CDR1 ENHRY, CDR2 SYGVKD. The V and J ends lost 10 bases and 0 bases, in that order; junction bases with no gene match: 8. The CDR3 contains 16 residues.

This clonotype has at least ten counts. J is TRBJ1-1 and V is TRBV6-2 or TRBV6-3, with D hard to call. This CDR3 spans 15 amino acids. Germline CDR1 reads MNHEY; CDR2 reads SVGEGT. V gave up 0 bases and J gave up 1 base, with 9 bases separating them. CDR3 sequence: CASSYSVSWNTEAFF. DNA of the CDR3: TGTGCCAGCAGTTACTCGGTTTCTTGGAACACTGAAGCTTTCTTT.

This clonotype was picked up many times. This chain links TRBV20-1 with TRBJ1-5; tentative D call: TRBD1 (6 bases). This CDR3 is built from 13 residues. The germline CDR1 and CDR2 sequences are DFQATT and SNEGSKA (reference sequence). V shed 5 bases and J shed 0 bases, with 8 bases lying between them. The CDR3 DNA is TGCAGTGCTGGACAGAATAGCAATCAGCCCCAGCATTTT. This codes for CSAGQNSNQPQHF.

There are many counts of this clonotype. This rearrangement joins TRBV5-1 to TRBJ2-7; 8 bases agree with TRBD1. CDR3 length: 13 residues. V gave up 4 bases and J gave up 8 bases; unmatched junction bases: 8. CDR1 SGHRS and CDR2 YFSETQ come from the germline V gene. This CDR3 is CASSNGQGDQQYF. The CDR3 DNA reads as TGCGCCAGCAGCAACGGACAGGGCGACCAGCAGTACTTC. The full variable domain, in which reference TRBV5-1 and TRBJ2-7 provide the parts outside the CDR3, is KAGVTQTPRYLIKTRGQQVTLSCSPISGHRSVSWYQQTPGQGLQFLFEYFSETQRNKGNFPGRFSGRQFSNSRSEMNVSTLELGDSALYLCASSNGQGDQQYFGPGTRLTVT.

This clonotype was recorded many times. The CDR3 is CASSLEEGGYGYTF. CDR3 DNA: TGTGCCAGCAGCTTAGAAGAGGGCGGCTATGGCTACACCTTC. The chain links TRBV7-8 to TRBJ1-2; no reliable D call. V was shortened by 1 base and J by 4 bases, with 10 bases between the two germline ends. The CDR3 length is 14 residues. Germline CDR1 and CDR2: SGHVS and FQNEAQ.